These 2 T cell receptor beta chains were all obtained from the same sample, sequenced in a study of cytomegalovirus exposure and HLA in healthy donors. Amplification used 60 Vbeta primers and 13 Jbeta primers. Libraries were prepared by immunoSEQ multiplex PCR; TCRdb keeps only in-frame clonotypes and omits some of them. The data show some 170,000 clones, 81% seen once. The sequencing input was PBMCs. All receptors come from a woman aged 45-60 years in good health and CMV-seronegative.

This chain links TRBV7-3 with TRBJ2-2, with 7 nucleotides matching TRBD1. Germline values: CDR1 SGHTA, CDR2 FQGTGA. With V trimmed by 5 bases and J by 7 bases, 1 base remained unmatched. CDR3 size: 12 residues. The CDR3 DNA reads TGTGCCAGCAGCCCAGGGGGCGGGGAGCTGTTTTTT. It yields the protein CASSPGGGELFF. Looking up the rest from reference TRBV7-3 and TRBJ2-2 gives the full variable domain: GAGVSQTPSNKVTEKGKYVELRCDPISGHTALYWYRQSLGQGPEFLIYFQGTGAADDSGLPNDRFFAVRPEGSVSTLKIQRTERGDSAVYLCASSPGGGELFFGEGSRLTVL.

In its sample, this clone was seen once. The V gene is TRBV5-1, the J gene TRBJ2-1, with no clear D. The germline V gene encodes CDR1 SGHRS and CDR2 YFSETQ. The V end lost 1 base, the J end lost 4 bases, and 12 bases lay between the germline ends. The CDR3 runs 15 residues. The CDR3 sequence is CASSLSPVGYNEQFF. The CDR3 DNA is TGCGCCAGCAGCTTGAGCCCCGTTGGTTACAATGAGCAGTTCTTC.